Presented here are 18 T cell receptor beta chains from one specimen sequenced in a study of a mutant IDH1 vaccine in newly diagnosed glioma. Measured with immunoSEQ multiplex PCR; TCRdb has only the in-frame clones, and not every one. Among about 16,000 clones listed, around four fifths were seen once. The time point denotes: baseline, week 1 (first vaccination visit). Treatment given: pre-vaccination baseline after standard-of-care therapy. The sequencing here drew on PBMCs, taken from a glioma patient treated with radiotherapy, temozolomide or both. The receptors were sampled from a man in his forties with glioma.

The chain employs TRBV15 and TRBJ2-1; 7 bases fit TRBD2. CDR1 and CDR2 (germline): LNHNV, YYDKDF (reference sequence). The trim removed 2 bases at V and 6 bases at J, leaving 7 bases unmatched. This CDR3 region has 15 residues. CDR3 coding DNA: TGTGCCACCAGCAGATTAACGGGGGGTTCCAATGAGCAGTTCTTC. Residues: CATSRLTGGSNEQFF.

The genes are TRBV11-3 and TRBJ2-1; D gene ambiguous. CDR3 length: 17 amino acids. Trimming removed 1 base at V and 9 bases at J, with 22 bases between. Germline CDR1 SGHNT, CDR2 YENEEA. CDR3 sequence: CASSLVFQVSVYVEQFF. The CDR3 coding sequence is TGTGCCAGCAGCTTAGTTTTCCAGGTATCGGTATATGTTGAGCAGTTCTTC.

This clone appeared a single time. The chain recombines TRBV7-8 with TRBJ2-1; D tentatively fits TRBD1 or TRBD2 (6 bases each). The CDR3 length is 15 residues. The germline V gene encodes CDR1 SGHVS and CDR2 FQNEAQ. The V gene lost 3 bases and the J gene lost 5 bases, with 14 bases spanning the gap. The CDR3 loop is CASSLGGGTHNEQFF. CDR3 nucleotides: TGTGCCAGCAGCTTGGGGGGCGGGACCCACAATGAGCAGTTCTTC.

The chain carries TRBV6-1 and TRBJ2-3; TRBD2 matches at 11 bases. This CDR3 is built from 15 residues. The J segment lost 5 bases and the V segment lost 6 bases, leaving 7 bases of the junction unmatched. Germline V gene data show CDR1 as MNHNS and CDR2 as SASEGT. In nucleotides, the CDR3 is TGTGCCAGCAGCGATATAGCGGGGGGGGGAGATACGCAGTATTTT. It yields the protein CASSDIAGGGDTQYF.

The V call is TRBV7-2, the J call TRBJ1-1; D uncertain. Trimming took 4 bases from V and 1 from J, leaving 19 bases between them. Germline assignment: CDR1 SGHTA and CDR2 FQGNSA. The CDR3 sequence is 17 residues long. CDR3 bases: TGTGCCAGCAGCTCCTCCCCCGTGTCAGATTGGAACACTGAAGCTTTCTTT. Protein: CASSSSPVSDWNTEAFF. The variable domain in full, with the rest retrieved from reference TRBV7-2 and TRBJ1-1, is GAGVSQSPSNKVTEKGKDVELRCDPISGHTALYWYRQSLGQGLEFLIYFQGNSAPDKSGLPSDRFSAERTGGSVSTLTIQRTQQEDSAVYLCASSSSPVSDWNTEAFFGQGTRLTVV.

J is TRBJ2-7 and V is TRBV5-4; 9 nucleotides line up with TRBD2. Germline loops: CDR1 SGHNT, CDR2 YYREEE (reference sequence). CDR3 length: 13 residues. Losses at the gene ends were 1 base for V and 7 bases for J; bases not matched to a gene: 3. The CDR3 coding sequence is TGTGCCAGCAGCTTGTGGGCGGGGGGGGAGCAGTACGTC. This encodes CASSLWAGGEQYV.

This clone came up a few times. The CDR3 coding sequence is TGCAGTGCTAGGGATCCCTATGGCTACACCTTC. Protein: CSARDPYGYTF. This chain uses TRBV20-1 with TRBJ1-2; no clear D. Germline V CDR1 and CDR2: DFQATT, SNEGSKA (reference sequence). Trimming pared 3 bases from V and 4 bases from J, leaving 6 bases between. CDR3 length: 11 residues.

The genes are TRBV27 and TRBJ2-1; D call uncertain. The CDR3 sequence is 14 residues long. Germline values: CDR1 MNHEY, CDR2 SMNVEV (reference sequence). V lost 3 bases and J 5 bases, leaving 11 bases between the germline ends. Here the CDR3 reads CASSFSTGNNEQFF. CDR3 bases: TGTGCCAGCAGTTTTTCGACGGGTAACAATGAGCAGTTCTTC.

The chain recombines TRBV5-6 with TRBJ1-1, with D uncertain. This CDR3 has 12 amino acids. Germline-derived CDR1 and CDR2 are SGHDT and YYEEEE. Trimming shortened V by 1 base and J by 8 bases, and 9 bases separated the two germline ends. CDR3 residues: CASSLRQTEAFF. The CDR3 bases are TGTGCCAGCAGCTTGCGGCAGACGGAAGCTTTCTTT.

The chain uses TRBV6-6 and TRBJ2-1; the D gene is possibly TRBD1 (6 bases). The CDR3 has 14 amino acids. CDR1 is MNHNY and CDR2 is SVGAGI in the germline V gene (reference sequence). V was clipped by 5 bases and J by 7 bases, with 15 bases between them. CDR3 nucleotide sequence: TGTGCCAGCAGTCCTGTGGGGACAAGTAATGAGCAGTTCTTC. Protein sequence: CASSPVGTSNEQFF.

V gene TRBV6-6 combines with J gene TRBJ1-1; maybe TRBD1 (6 bases). V lost 7 bases and J lost 1, with 13 bases in between. There are 14 residues in the CDR3. CDR1 MNHNY and CDR2 SVGAGI come from the germline V gene (reference sequence). The CDR3 sequence is CASTKQGGNTEAFF. DNA for the CDR3: TGTGCCAGCACAAAACAGGGTGGGAACACTGAAGCTTTCTTT.

The rearrangement links TRBV4-3 to TRBJ2-2; possibly TRBD2 for D (5 bases). This CDR3 has 16 residues. V was clipped by 0 bases and J by 2 bases, with 10 bases between them. Germline V gives CDR1 LGHNA, CDR2 YSLEER. The CDR3, as DNA: TGCGCCAGCAGCCAAGATAGGAGGATAAACACCGGGGAGCTGTTTTTT. This sequence encodes CASSQDRRINTGELFF.

The genes are TRBV19 and TRBJ2-4; 7 nucleotides line up with TRBD2. The CDR3 runs to 16 residues. Germline V gene data show CDR1 as LNHDA and CDR2 as SQIVND (reference sequence). V trimming: 0 bases; J trimming: 1 base; junction bases outside the gene matches: 3. In DNA, the CDR3 is TGTGCCAGTAGTATAGACAACGGGAGGGCCAAAAACATTCAGTACTTC. Protein product: CASSIDNGRAKNIQYF.

The chain employs TRBV4-1 and TRBJ2-3, with D perhaps matching TRBD2 (6 bases). Germline V gene sequence: CDR1 MGHRA, CDR2 YSYEKL. The CDR3 sequence is 17 residues long. Deletions cut 3 bases from V and 0 bases from J, with 16 bases between. For the CDR3, the DNA is TGCGCCAGCAGCCAGGGGTCCATAGCGGAGAGCACAGATACGCAGTATTTT. Translation gives CASSQGSIAESTDTQYF.

The chain uses TRBV7-2 and TRBJ2-2; 7 bases agree with TRBD1. This CDR3 has 16 amino acids. V lost 3 bases to trimming and J lost 2 bases; unmatched junction nucleotides: 6. In germline, CDR1 is SGHTA, CDR2 FQGNSA. CDR3 in DNA: TGTGCCAGCAGCTTCACCGGGACAGTTAACACCGGGGAGCTGTTTTTT. As protein: CASSFTGTVNTGELFF.

The chain links TRBV29-1 to TRBJ1-3, with D unresolved. Trimming removed 6 bases from V and 3 bases from J, with 12 bases in between. Germline CDR1 reads SQVTM; CDR2 reads ANQGSEA. The CDR3 length is 13 residues. CDR3 protein: CSVAKGGGNTIYF. The DNA of the CDR3 is TGCAGCGTGGCCAAAGGAGGTGGAAACACCATATATTTT.

This clone was detected a few times. This rearrangement joins TRBV20-1 to TRBJ1-2, with a weak D call TRBD1 (5 bases). CDR3 length equals 10 residues. CDR1 is DFQATT and CDR2 is SNEGSKA in the germline V gene (reference sequence). Trimming shortened V by 6 bases and J by 6 bases, and 8 bases separated the two germline ends. The CDR3 protein is CSAPGHGYTF. CDR3 sequence (DNA): TGCAGTGCCCCGGGGCATGGCTACACCTTC.

The chain links TRBV14 to TRBJ2-7; 7 bases match TRBD2. V lost 4 bases, J lost 7 bases, and 7 bases stayed unmatched. This CDR3 spans 13 amino acids. Looked up from germline, CDR1 is SGHDN and CDR2 is FVKESK. DNA of the CDR3: TGTGCCAGCAGCCTCGGGGGGTGGAGGGAGCAGTACTTC. The encoded protein is CASSLGGWREQYF.